This T cell receptor (beta chain) was sequenced during a study of CD8 T cells in Susac syndrome. The overall study: Patients with Susac syndrome were therapy-naive, taking corticosteroids, with some also receiving intravenous immunoglobulin, or taking intravenous immunoglobulin alone at the time their blood was drawn.

The RNA, 0.5 to 1 ug, was put through reverse transcription using random hexamers. The method of amplification for TCR beta CDR3 was immunoSEQ multiplex PCR, covering 54 Vbeta and 13 Jbeta. TCRdb re-called the immunoSEQ multiplex PCR reads through MiXCR, storing one row per CDR3 protein. Among under 90,000 distinct CDR3 sequences listed, over 90% were seen once. This CDR3 region has 12 residues. Germline lookup yields CDR1 GTSNPN and CDR2 SVGIG (reference sequence). Trimming pared 3 bases from V and 2 bases from J, leaving 6 bases between. Isolation of CD8+ and CD4+ T cells was performed negatively, whereas enrichment of TEMRA cells was done by FACS.

The J gene is TRBJ2-3, the V gene TRBV30; D uncertain. Sequencing was done on a sample of CD8+ T cells from PBMCs. The origin of this receptor is a human donor with Susac syndrome. CDR3 residues: CAWSENTDTQYF. For the CDR3, the DNA is TGTGCCTGGAGCGAAAACACAGATACGCAGTATTTT. The variable domain in full, with the rest retrieved from reference TRBV30 and TRBJ2-3, is SQTIHQWPATLVQPVGSPLSLECTVEGTSNPNLYWYRQAAGRGLQLLFYSVGIGQISSEVPQNLSASRPQDRQFILSSKKLLLSDSGFYLCAWSENTDTQYFGPGTRLTVL.